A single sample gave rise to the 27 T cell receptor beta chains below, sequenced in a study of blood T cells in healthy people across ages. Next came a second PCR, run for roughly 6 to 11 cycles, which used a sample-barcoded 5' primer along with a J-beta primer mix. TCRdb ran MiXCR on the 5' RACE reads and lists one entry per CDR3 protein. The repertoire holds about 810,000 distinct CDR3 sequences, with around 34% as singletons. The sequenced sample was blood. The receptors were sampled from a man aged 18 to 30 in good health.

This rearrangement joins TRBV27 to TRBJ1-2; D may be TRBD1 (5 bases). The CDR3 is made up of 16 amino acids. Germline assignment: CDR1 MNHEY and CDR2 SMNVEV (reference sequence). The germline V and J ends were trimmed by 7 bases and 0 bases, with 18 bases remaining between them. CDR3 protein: CASTRRGPASNYGYTF. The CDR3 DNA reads TGTGCCAGCACCCGTCGGGGCCCCGCTTCTAACTATGGCTACACCTTC.

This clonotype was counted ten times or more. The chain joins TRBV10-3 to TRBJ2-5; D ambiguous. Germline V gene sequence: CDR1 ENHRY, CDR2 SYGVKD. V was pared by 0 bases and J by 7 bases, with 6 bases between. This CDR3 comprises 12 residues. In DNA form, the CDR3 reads TGTGCCATCAGTGAGTCAGGCGGGACCCAGTACTTC. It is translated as CAISESGGTQYF.

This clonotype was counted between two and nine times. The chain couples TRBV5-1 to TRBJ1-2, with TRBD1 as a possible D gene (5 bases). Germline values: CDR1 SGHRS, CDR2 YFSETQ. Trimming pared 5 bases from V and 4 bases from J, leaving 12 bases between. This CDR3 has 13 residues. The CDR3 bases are TGCGCCAGCAGGACCGACAGTCCCTATGGCTACACCTTC. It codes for CASRTDSPYGYTF. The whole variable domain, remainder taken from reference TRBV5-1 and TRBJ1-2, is KAGVTQTPRYLIKTRGQQVTLSCSPISGHRSVSWYQQTPGQGLQFLFEYFSETQRNKGNFPGRFSGRQFSNSRSEMNVSTLELGDSALYLCASRTDSPYGYTFGSGTRLTVV.

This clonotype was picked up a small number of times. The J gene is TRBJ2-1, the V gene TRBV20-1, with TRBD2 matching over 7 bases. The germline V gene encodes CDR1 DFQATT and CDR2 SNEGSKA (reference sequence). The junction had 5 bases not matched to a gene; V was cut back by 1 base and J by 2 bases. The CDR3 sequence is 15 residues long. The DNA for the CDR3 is TGCAGTGCTAGAGGGTTCCTAGCGGCCTACAATGAGCAGTTCTTC. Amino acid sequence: CSARGFLAAYNEQFF.

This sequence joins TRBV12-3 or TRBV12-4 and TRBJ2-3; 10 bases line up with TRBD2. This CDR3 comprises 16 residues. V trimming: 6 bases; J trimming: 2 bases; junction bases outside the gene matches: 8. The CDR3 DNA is TGTGCCAGCAGGAGGGGACTAGCGCCGAACACAGATACGCAGTATTTT. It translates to CASRRGLAPNTDTQYF.

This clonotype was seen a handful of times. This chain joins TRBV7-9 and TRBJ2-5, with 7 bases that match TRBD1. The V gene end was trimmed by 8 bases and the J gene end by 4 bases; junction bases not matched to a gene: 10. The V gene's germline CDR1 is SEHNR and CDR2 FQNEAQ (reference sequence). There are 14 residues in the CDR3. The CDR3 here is CASDHRGRVETQYF. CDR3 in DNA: TGTGCCAGCGATCACAGGGGACGGGTAGAGACCCAGTACTTC.

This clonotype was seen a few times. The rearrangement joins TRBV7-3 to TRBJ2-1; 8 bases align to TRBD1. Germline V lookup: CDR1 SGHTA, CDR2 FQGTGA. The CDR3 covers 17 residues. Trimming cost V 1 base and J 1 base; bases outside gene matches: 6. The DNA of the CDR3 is TGTGCCAGCAGCTTAAATGGCAGGGGGCTATCCTACAATGAGCAGTTCTTC. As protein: CASSLNGRGLSYNEQFF.

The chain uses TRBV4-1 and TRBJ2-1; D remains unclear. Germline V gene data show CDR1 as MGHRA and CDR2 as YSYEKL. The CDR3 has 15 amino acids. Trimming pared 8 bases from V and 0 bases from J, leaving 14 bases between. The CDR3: CASSASSRSYNEQFF. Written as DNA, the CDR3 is TGCGCCAGCTCCGCTTCCTCTCGCTCCTACAATGAGCAGTTCTTC.

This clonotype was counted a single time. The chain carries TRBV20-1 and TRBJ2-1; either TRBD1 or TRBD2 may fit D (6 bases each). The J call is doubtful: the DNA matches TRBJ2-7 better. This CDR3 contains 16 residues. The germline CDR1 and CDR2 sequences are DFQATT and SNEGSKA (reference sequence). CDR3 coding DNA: TGCAGTGCTAGAGTGGTGGGGGGCTTCTCCAACAATGAGCAGTACTTC. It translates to CSARVVGGFSNNEQYF.

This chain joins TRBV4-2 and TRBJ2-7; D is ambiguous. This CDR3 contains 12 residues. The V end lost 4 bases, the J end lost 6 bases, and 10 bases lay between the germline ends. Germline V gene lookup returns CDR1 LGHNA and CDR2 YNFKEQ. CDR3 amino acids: CASSPLAGEQYF. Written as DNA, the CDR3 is TGTGCCAGCAGCCCTCTCGCCGGCGAGCAGTACTTC.

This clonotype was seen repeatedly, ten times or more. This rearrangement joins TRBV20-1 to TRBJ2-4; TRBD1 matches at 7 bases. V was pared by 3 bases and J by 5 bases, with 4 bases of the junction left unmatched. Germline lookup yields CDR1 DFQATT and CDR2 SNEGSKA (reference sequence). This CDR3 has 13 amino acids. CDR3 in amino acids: CSASNRGQNIQYF. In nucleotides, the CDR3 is TGCAGTGCTAGTAACAGGGGTCAAAACATTCAGTACTTC.

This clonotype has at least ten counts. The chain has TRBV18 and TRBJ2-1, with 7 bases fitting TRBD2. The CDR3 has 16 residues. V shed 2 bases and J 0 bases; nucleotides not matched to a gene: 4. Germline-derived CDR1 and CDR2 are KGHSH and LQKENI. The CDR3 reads CASSPGPSGSYNEQFF. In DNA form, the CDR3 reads TGTGCCAGCTCACCAGGTCCTAGCGGCTCCTACAATGAGCAGTTCTTC.

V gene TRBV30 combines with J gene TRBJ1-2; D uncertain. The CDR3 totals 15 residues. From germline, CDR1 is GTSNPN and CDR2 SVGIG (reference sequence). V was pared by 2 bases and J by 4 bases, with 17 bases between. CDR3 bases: TGTGCCTGGAGTTTAGCTACAGTAGACTCCTATGGCTACACCTTC. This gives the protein CAWSLATVDSYGYTF.

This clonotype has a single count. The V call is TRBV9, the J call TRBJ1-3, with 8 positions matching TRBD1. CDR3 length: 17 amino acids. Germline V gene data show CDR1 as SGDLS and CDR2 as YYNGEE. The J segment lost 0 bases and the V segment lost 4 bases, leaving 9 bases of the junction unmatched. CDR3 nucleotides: TGTGCCAGCAGCCCTACAGGGGGGCACCACTCTGGAAACACCATATATTTT. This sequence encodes CASSPTGGHHSGNTIYF.

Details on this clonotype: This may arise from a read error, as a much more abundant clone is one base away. CDR3 sequence (DNA): TGCGCCAGCAGCCAAGGGGGATTCCCCAATCAGCCCCAGCATTTT. This translates into CASSQGGFPNQPQHF. The chain recombines TRBV4-1 with TRBJ1-5; D ambiguous. The CDR3 is 15 residues long. The germline V gene has CDR1 MGHRA and CDR2 YSYEKL. Trimming removed 1 base from V and 3 bases from J, with 10 bases in between.

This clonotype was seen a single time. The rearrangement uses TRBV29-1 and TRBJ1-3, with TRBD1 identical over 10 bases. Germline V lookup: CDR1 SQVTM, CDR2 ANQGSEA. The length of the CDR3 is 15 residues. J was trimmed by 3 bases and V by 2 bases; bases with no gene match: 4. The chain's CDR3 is CSVERDRGIGNTIYF. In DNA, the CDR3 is TGCAGCGTTGAAAGGGACAGGGGTATTGGAAACACCATATATTTT.

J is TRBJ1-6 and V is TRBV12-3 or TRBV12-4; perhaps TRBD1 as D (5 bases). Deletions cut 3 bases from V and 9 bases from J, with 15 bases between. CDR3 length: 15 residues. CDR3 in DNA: TGTGCCAGCAGTTTGGGTCCGCGGGGGTCTTCACCCCTCCACTTT. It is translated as CASSLGPRGSSPLHF.

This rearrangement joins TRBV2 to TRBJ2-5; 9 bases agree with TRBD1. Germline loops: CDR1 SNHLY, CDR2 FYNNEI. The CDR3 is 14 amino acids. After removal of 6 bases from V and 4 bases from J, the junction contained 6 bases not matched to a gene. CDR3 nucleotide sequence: TGTGCCAGCAGCTACAGGGGGCCCCCAGAGACCCAGTACTTC. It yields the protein CASSYRGPPETQYF.

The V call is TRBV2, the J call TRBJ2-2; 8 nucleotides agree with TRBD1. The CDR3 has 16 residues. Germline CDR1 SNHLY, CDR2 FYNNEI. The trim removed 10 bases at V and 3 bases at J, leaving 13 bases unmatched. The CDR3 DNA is TGTGCCACAAGGGGACAGGCGGCCCCGGACACCGGGGAGCTGTTTTTT. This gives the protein CATRGQAAPDTGELFF. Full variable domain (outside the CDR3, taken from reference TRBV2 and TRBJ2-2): EPEVTQTPSHQVTQMGQEVILRCVPISNHLYFYWYRQILGQKVEFLVSFYNNEISEKSEIFDDQFSVERPDGSNFTLKIRSTKLEDSAMYFCATRGQAAPDTGELFFGEGSRLTVL.

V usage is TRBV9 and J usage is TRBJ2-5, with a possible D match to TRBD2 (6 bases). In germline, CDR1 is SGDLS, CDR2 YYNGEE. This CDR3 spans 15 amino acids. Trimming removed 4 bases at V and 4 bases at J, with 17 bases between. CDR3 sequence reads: CASSPRVAAGETQYF. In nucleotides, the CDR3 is TGTGCCAGCAGCCCGCGGGTAGCGGCTGGAGAGACCCAGTACTTC.

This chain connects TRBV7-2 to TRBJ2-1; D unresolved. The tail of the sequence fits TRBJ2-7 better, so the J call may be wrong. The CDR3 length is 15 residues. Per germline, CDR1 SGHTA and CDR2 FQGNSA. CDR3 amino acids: CASSLEVGLYNEQYF. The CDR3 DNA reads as TGTGCCAGCAGCTTAGAGGTGGGCCTGTACAATGAGCAGTACTTC.

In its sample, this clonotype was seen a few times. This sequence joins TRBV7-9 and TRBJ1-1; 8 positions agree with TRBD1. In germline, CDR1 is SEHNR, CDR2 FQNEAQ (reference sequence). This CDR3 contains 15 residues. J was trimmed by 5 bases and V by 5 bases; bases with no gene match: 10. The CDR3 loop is CASSPPRTGLTEAFF. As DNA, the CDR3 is TGTGCCAGCAGCCCCCCCCGGACAGGGTTAACTGAAGCTTTCTTT.

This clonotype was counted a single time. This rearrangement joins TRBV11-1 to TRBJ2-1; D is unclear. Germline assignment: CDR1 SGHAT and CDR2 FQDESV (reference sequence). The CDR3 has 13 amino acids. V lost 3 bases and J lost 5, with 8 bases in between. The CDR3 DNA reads TGTGCCAGCAGCTTTGAGCAAGACAATGAGCAGTTCTTC. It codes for CASSFEQDNEQFF.

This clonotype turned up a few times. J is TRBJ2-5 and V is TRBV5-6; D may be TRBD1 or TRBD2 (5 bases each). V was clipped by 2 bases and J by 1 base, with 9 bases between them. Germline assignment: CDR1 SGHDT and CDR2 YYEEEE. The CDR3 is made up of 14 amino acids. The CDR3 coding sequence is TGTGCCAGCAGCTTAGGGGAGTTCCAAGAGACCCAGTACTTC. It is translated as CASSLGEFQETQYF.

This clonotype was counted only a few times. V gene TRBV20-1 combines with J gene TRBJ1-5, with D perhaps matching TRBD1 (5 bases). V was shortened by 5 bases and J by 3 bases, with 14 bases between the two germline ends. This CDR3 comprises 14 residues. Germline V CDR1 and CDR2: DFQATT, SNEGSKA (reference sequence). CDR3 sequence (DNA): TGCAGTGCTCCCGCCGGAGGGGCCAATCAGCCCCAGCATTTT. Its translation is CSAPAGGANQPQHF.

The CDR3 reads CASSLARGGADTQYF. CDR3 in DNA: TGCGCCAGCAGCTTGGCACGGGGGGGAGCAGATACGCAGTATTTT. The chain combines TRBV5-1 with TRBJ2-3; TRBD2 matches at 8 bases. The CDR3 extends over 15 amino acids. The V gene end was trimmed by 0 bases and the J gene end by 4 bases; junction bases not matched to a gene: 4. From germline, CDR1 is SGHRS and CDR2 YFSETQ.

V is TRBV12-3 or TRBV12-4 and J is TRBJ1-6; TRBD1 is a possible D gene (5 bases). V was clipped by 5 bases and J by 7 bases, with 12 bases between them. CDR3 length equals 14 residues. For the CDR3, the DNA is TGTGCCAGCAGTCCCAGGGTTGTAAATTCACCCCTCCACTTT. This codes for CASSPRVVNSPLHF.